This T cell receptor beta chain emerged from a study of control samples from healthy donors and cancer patients. Profiled with immunoSEQ multiplex PCR; TCRdb holds only in-frame clones, not every one. The table shows about 160,000 clones, with approximately 96% occurring only once. Germline values: CDR1 SNHLY, CDR2 FYNNEI. V lost 7 bases to trimming and J lost 4 bases, with 16 bases between them. This CDR3 has 14 residues. This sequence originates from a woman in her 30s in good health. The genes are TRBV2 and TRBJ1-2; D is unclear. Specimen: blood. For the CDR3, the DNA is TGTGCCAGCACCGAAGCCCGAGGGTCCTATGGCTACACCTTC. It yields the protein CASTEARGSYGYTF.